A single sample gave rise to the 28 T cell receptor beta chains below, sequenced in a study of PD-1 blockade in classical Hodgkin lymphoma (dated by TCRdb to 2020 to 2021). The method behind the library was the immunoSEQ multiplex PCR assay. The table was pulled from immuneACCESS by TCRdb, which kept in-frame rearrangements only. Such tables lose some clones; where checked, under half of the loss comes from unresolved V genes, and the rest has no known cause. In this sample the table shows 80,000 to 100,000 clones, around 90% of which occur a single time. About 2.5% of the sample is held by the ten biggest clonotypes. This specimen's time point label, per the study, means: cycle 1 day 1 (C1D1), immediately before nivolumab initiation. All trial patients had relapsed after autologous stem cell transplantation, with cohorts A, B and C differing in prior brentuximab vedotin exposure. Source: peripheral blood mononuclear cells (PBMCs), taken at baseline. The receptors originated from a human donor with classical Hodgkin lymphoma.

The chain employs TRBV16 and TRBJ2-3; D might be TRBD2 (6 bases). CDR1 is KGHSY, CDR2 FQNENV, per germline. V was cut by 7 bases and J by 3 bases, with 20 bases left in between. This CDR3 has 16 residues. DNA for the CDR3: TGTGCCAGCATACCACGGAGGGCGGGTCGGACAGATACGCAGTATTTT. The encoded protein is CASIPRRAGRTDTQYF.

The CDR3 DNA reads as TGTGCCAGCAGCTTGGAGGCTAGCGGAAACACCGGGGAGCTGTTTTTT. This sequence encodes CASSLEASGNTGELFF. This chain joins TRBV5-6 and TRBJ2-2, with 7 bases that match TRBD2. Germline V gives CDR1 SGHDT, CDR2 YYEEEE. This CDR3 comprises 16 residues. Trimming at V came to 0 bases and at J to 2 bases, leaving 4 bases not matched to a gene. Supplemented by reference TRBV5-6 and TRBJ2-2, the full variable domain reads DAGVTQSPTHLIKTRGQQVTLRCSPKSGHDTVSWYQQALGQGPQFIFQYYEEEERQRGNFPDRFSGHQFPNYSSELNVNALLLGDSALYLCASSLEASGNTGELFFGEGSRLTVL.

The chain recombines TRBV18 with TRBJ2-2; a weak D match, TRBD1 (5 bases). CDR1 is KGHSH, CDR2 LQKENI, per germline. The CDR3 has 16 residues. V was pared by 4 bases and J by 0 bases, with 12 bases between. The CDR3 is CASSLRGSSNTGELFF. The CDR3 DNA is TGTGCCAGCTCACTAAGGGGCAGCTCGAACACCGGGGAGCTGTTTTTT.

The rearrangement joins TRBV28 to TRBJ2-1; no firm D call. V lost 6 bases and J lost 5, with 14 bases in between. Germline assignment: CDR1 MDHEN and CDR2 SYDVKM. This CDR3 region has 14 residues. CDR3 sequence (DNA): TGTGCCAGCAGACGACCCCTCCGCAACAATGAGCAGTTCTTC. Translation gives CASRRPLRNNEQFF.

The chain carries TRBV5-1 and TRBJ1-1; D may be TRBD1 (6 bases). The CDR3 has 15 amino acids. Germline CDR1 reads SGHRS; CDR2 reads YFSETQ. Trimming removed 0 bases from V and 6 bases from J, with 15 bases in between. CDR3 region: CASSLALQGSAEAFF. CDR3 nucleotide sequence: TGCGCCAGCAGCTTGGCGTTACAGGGAAGCGCTGAAGCTTTCTTT.

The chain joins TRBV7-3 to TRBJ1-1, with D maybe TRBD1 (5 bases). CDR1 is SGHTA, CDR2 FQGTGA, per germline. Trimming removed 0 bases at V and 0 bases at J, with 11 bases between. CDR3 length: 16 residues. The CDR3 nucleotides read TGTGCCAGCAGCTTAACACCGGGACTCCTGAACACTGAAGCTTTCTTT. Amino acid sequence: CASSLTPGLLNTEAFF.

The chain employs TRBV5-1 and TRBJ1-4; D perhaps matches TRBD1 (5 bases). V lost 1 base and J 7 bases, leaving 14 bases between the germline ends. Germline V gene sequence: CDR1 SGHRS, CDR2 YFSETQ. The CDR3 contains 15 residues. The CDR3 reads CASSLRRGQFEKLFF. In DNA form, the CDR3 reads TGCGCCAGCAGCTTGCGAAGGGGCCAGTTTGAAAAACTGTTTTTT. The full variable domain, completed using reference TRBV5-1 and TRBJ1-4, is KAGVTQTPRYLIKTRGQQVTLSCSPISGHRSVSWYQQTPGQGLQFLFEYFSETQRNKGNFPGRFSGRQFSNSRSEMNVSTLELGDSALYLCASSLRRGQFEKLFFGSGTQLSVL.

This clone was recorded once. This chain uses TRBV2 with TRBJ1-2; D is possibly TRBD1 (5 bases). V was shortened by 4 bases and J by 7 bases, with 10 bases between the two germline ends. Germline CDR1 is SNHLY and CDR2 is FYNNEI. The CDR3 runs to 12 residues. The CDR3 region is CASSAGGGGYTF. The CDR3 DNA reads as TGTGCCAGCAGTGCGGGGGGTGGTGGCTACACCTTC.

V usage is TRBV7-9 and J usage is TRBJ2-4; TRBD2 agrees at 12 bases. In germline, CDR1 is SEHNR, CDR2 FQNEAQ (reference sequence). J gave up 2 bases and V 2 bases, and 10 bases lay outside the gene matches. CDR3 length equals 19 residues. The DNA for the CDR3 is TGTGCCAGCAGCTTACCGCCTCGACTAGCGGGAGTAACCAAAAACATTCAGTACTTC. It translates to CASSLPPRLAGVTKNIQYF.

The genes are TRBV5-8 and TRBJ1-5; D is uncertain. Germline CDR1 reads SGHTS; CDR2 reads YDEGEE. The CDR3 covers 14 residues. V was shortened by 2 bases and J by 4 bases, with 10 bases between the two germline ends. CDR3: CASSFFTANQPQHF. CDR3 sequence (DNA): TGTGCCAGCAGCTTTTTTACGGCGAATCAGCCCCAGCATTTT.

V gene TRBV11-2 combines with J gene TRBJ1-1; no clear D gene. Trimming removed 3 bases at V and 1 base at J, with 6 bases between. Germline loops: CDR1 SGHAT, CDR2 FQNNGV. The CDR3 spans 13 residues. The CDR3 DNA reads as TGTGCCAGCAGCTTGGGTACGAACACTGAAGCTTTCTTT. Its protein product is CASSLGTNTEAFF.

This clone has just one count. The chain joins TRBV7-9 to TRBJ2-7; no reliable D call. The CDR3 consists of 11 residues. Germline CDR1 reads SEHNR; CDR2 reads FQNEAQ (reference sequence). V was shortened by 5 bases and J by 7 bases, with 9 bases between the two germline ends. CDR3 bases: TGTGCCAGCAGCGGTCCCCAGGAGCAGTACTTC. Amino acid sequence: CASSGPQEQYF.

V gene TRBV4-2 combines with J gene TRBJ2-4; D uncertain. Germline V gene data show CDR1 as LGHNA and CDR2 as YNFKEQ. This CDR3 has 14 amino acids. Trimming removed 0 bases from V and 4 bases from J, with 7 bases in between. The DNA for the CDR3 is TGTGCCAGCAGCCAAGATCTCTCGAAAAACATTCAGTACTTC. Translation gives CASSQDLSKNIQYF.

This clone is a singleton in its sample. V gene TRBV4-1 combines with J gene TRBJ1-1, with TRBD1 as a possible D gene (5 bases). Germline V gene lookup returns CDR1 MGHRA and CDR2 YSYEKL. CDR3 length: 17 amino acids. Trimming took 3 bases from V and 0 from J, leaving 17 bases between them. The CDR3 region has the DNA TGCGCCAGCAGCCAGTTCCGGGACTCCAGGATGAACACTGAAGCTTTCTTT. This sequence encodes CASSQFRDSRMNTEAFF.

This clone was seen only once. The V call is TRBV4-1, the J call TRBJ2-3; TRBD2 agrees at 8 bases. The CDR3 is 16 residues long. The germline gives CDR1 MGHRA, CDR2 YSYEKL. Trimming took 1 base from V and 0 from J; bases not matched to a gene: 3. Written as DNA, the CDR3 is TGCGCCAGCAGCCAAGTGGCTAGCGGGAGCACAGATACGCAGTATTTT. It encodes CASSQVASGSTDTQYF.

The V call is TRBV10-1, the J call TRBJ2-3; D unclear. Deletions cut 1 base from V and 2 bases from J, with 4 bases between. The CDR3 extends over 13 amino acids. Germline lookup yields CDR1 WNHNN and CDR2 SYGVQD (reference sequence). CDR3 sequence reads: CASSELLTDTQYF. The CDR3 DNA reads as TGCGCCAGCAGTGAGTTACTCACAGATACGCAGTATTTT.

The DNA for the CDR3 is TGTGCCAGCAGGGATACTAGCGGGAGTTACAATGAGCAGTTCTTC. Its translation: CASRDTSGSYNEQFF. J is TRBJ2-1 and V is TRBV7-9; 11 bases map to TRBD2. This CDR3 region has 15 residues. The trim removed 6 bases at V and 4 bases at J, leaving 5 bases unmatched. Germline V gives CDR1 SEHNR, CDR2 FQNEAQ (reference sequence).

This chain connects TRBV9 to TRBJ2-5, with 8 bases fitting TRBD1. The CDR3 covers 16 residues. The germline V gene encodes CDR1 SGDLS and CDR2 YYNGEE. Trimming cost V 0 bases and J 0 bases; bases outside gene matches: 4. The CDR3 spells CASSVGRQGYQETQYF. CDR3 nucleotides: TGTGCCAGCAGCGTAGGAAGACAGGGGTACCAAGAGACCCAGTACTTC.

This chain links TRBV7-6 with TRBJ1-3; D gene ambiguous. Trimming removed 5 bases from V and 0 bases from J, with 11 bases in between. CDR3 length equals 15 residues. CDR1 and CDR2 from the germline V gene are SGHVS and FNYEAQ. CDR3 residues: CASSQRGDSGNTIYF. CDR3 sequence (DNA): TGTGCCAGCAGCCAGCGCGGGGACTCTGGAAACACCATATATTTT.

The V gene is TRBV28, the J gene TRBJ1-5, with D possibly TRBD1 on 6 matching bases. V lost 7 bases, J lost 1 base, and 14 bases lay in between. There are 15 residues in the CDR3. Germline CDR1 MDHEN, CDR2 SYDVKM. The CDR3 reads CASIQGITSNQPQHF. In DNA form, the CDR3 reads TGTGCCAGCATCCAGGGGATTACGAGCAATCAGCCCCAGCATTTT.

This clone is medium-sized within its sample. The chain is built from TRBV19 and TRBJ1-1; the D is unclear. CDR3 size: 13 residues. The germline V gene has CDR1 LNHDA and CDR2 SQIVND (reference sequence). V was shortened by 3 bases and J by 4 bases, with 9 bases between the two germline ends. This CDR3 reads CASSIGGLTEAFF. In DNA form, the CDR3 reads TGTGCCAGTAGTATTGGAGGGCTCACTGAAGCTTTCTTT.

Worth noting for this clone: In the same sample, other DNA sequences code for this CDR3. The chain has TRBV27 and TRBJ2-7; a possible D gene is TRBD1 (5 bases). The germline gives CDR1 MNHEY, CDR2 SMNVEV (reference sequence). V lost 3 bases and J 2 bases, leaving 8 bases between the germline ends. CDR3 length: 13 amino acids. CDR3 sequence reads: CASSFRGPYEQYF. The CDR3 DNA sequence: TGTGCCAGCAGTTTTAGGGGCCCCTACGAGCAGTACTTC.

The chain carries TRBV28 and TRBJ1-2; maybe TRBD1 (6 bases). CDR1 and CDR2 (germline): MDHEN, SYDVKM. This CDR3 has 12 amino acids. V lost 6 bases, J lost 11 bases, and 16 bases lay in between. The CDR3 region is CASSGTPEAYTF. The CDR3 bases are TGTGCCAGCAGCGGGACACCTGAAGCGTACACCTTC.

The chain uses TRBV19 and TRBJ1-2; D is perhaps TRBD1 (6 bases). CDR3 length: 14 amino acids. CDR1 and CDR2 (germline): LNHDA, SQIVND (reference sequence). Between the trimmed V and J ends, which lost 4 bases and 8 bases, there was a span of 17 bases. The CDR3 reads CASSTRTVWVGYTF. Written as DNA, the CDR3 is TGTGCCAGTAGTACCCGGACAGTATGGGTGGGCTACACCTTC.

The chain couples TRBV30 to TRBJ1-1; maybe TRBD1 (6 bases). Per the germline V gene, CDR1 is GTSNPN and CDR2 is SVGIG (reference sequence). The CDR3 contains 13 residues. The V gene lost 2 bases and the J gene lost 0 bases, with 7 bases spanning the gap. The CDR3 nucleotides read TGTGCCTGGAGTAGGGACATGAACACTGAAGCTTTCTTT. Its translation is CAWSRDMNTEAFF.

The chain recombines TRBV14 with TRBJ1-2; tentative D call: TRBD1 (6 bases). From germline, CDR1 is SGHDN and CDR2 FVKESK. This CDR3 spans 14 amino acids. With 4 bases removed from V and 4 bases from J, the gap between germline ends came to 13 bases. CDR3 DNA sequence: TGTGCCAGCAGCCCCCGACAGGTTCGCTATGGCTACACCTTC. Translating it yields CASSPRQVRYGYTF.

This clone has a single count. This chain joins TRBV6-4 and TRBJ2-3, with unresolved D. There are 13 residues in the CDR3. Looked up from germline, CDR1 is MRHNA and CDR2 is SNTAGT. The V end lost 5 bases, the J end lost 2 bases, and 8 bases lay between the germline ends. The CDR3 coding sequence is TGTGCCAGCAGTCTGGACCTCACAGATACGCAGTATTTT. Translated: CASSLDLTDTQYF.

This chain's CDR3 is CASSQTRFGAGELFF. The CDR3 nucleotides read TGTGCCAGCAGCCAAACCAGGTTCGGGGCCGGGGAGCTGTTTTTT. The chain carries TRBV14 and TRBJ2-2, with D perhaps TRBD2 (5 bases). The germline CDR1 and CDR2 sequences are SGHDN and FVKESK. The V end lost 2 bases, the J end lost 6 bases, and 13 bases lay between the germline ends. This CDR3 is built from 15 residues.